Listed here are 27 T cell receptor beta chains from one sample, sequenced in a study of blood T cells in healthy people across ages. PCR was performed a second time for about 7 to 12 cycles using a sample-barcoded 5' primer and a J-beta primer mix. TCRdb fed the 5' RACE reads into MiXCR, producing one record per CDR3 protein. This table holds 750,000 to 950,000 distinct CDR3 sequences, roughly 50% found once. Sample: blood. The receptors were gathered from a man at least 80 years old in good health.

The chain combines TRBV7-8 with TRBJ2-5; D is undetermined. Germline V gene lookup returns CDR1 SGHVS and CDR2 FQNEAQ. CDR3 size: 17 residues. Trimming cost V 5 bases and J 7 bases, with 26 bases left between them. CDR3 in amino acids: CASSINPGVQRVRTQYF. In DNA form, the CDR3 reads TGTGCCAGCAGCATAAATCCAGGCGTCCAGCGAGTAAGGACCCAGTACTTC. Full variable domain (outside the CDR3, taken from reference TRBV7-8 and TRBJ2-5): GAGVSQSPRYKVAKRGQDVALRCDPISGHVSLFWYQQALGQGPEFLTYFQNEAQLDKSGLPSDRFFAERPEGSVSTLKIQRTQQEDSAVYLCASSINPGVQRVRTQYFGPGTRLLVL.

The CDR3 protein is CSVVREGYGYTF. Here the CDR3 DNA reads TGCAGCGTTGTGAGAGAAGGATATGGCTACACCTTC. The rearrangement joins TRBV29-1 to TRBJ1-2, with D hard to call. CDR1 is SQVTM and CDR2 is ANQGSEA in the germline V gene. The length of the CDR3 is 12 residues. The V end was cut by 4 bases, the J end by 5 bases, with 11 bases between.

The chain uses TRBV29-1 and TRBJ1-1; D might be TRBD1 (5 bases). V dropped 7 bases and J dropped 2 bases, with 11 bases sitting between them. The CDR3 length is 12 residues. The germline gives CDR1 SQVTM, CDR2 ANQGSEA. The chain's CDR3 is CSARGPNTEAFF. Here the CDR3 DNA reads TGCAGCGCCCGGGGCCCAAACACTGAAGCTTTCTTT.

On this clonotype itself: A clone one base away is much larger, so this may be a read error. CDR3 in DNA: TGTGCCAGCAGCCTCGGGACTAGCGGACCGGTTTCCTACAATGAGCAGTACTTC. Protein product: CASSLGTSGPVSYNEQYF. The chain is built from TRBV7-2 and TRBJ2-1; 11 bases fit TRBD2. The closer fit of TRBJ2-7 to the DNA end suggests the J call may be wrong. Germline V gives CDR1 SGHTA, CDR2 FQGNSA. The CDR3 totals 18 residues.

On this clonotype itself: The junction departs from the called germline gene at one end, perhaps through a read error. The chain couples TRBV5-1 to TRBJ2-4; D might be TRBD1 (6 bases). This CDR3 contains 19 residues. Germline V gives CDR1 SGHRS, CDR2 YFSETQ. CDR3 amino acids: CASSLGPGQTRLAKNIRYF. CDR3 DNA sequence: TGCGCCAGCAGCTTGGGGCCCGGACAGACACGATTAGCCAAAAACATTCGGTACTTC. The whole variable domain, filled in from reference TRBV5-1 and TRBJ2-4, reads KAGVTQTPRYLIKTRGQQVTLSCSPISGHRSVSWYQQTPGQGLQFLFEYFSETQRNKGNFPGRFSGRQFSNSRSEMNVSTLELGDSALYLCASSLGPGQTRLAKNIRYFGAGTRLSVL.

This clonotype was seen repeatedly, ten times or more. The chain carries TRBV5-1 and TRBJ1-2; TRBD1 agrees at 12 bases. V shed 0 bases and J 7 bases; nucleotides not matched to a gene: 4. The germline CDR1 and CDR2 sequences are SGHRS and YFSETQ. This CDR3 comprises 15 residues. The DNA of the CDR3 is TGCGCCAGCAGCTTGGAGGGACAGGGGGCAGGTGGCTACACCTTC. Amino acids: CASSLEGQGAGGYTF.

This clonotype came up a few times. J is TRBJ1-4 and V is TRBV2, with D uncertain. The germline gives CDR1 SNHLY, CDR2 FYNNEI. V was cut by 4 bases and J by 1 base, with 4 bases left in between. The CDR3 extends over 13 amino acids. DNA of the CDR3: TGTGCCAGCAGTGTACAAACTAATGAAAAACTGTTTTTT. It translates to CASSVQTNEKLFF.

The CDR3 bases are TGCGCCAGCAGCTTGGCCGACAGGGGGGACGAGCAGTACTTC. Protein sequence: CASSLADRGDEQYF. The chain couples TRBV5-1 to TRBJ2-7; 9 nucleotides match TRBD1. V lost 0 bases to trimming and J lost 5 bases; unmatched junction nucleotides: 3. The CDR3 extends over 14 amino acids. Germline CDR1 SGHRS, CDR2 YFSETQ. Supplemented by reference TRBV5-1 and TRBJ2-7, the full variable domain reads KAGVTQTPRYLIKTRGQQVTLSCSPISGHRSVSWYQQTPGQGLQFLFEYFSETQRNKGNFPGRFSGRQFSNSRSEMNVSTLELGDSALYLCASSLADRGDEQYFGPGTRLTVT.

The genes are TRBV4-1 and TRBJ2-5; perhaps TRBD2 as D (6 bases). The CDR3 is made up of 14 amino acids. Trimming took 4 bases from V and 11 from J, leaving 20 bases between them. Germline V gene lookup returns CDR1 MGHRA and CDR2 YSYEKL. CDR3 amino acids: CASSRLIAVNEQYF. The CDR3 DNA is TGCGCCAGCAGCCGCCTGATAGCGGTCAATGAGCAGTACTTC.

This rearrangement joins TRBV12-3 or TRBV12-4 to TRBJ2-7, with 9 nucleotides matching TRBD2. V trimming: 1 base; J trimming: 2 bases; junction bases outside the gene matches: 6. CDR3 size: 16 residues. CDR3 bases: TGTGCCAGCAGTTTAGGCTGGGCTAGCGGGACCTACGAGCAGTACTTC. It specifies CASSLGWASGTYEQYF.

There are a few counts of this clonotype. The chain has TRBV5-5 and TRBJ1-2; 7 bases agree with TRBD1. The J segment lost 0 bases and the V segment lost 0 bases, leaving 2 bases of the junction unmatched. Germline-derived CDR1 and CDR2 are SGHKS and YYEKEE (reference sequence). This CDR3 contains 15 residues. Here the CDR3 reads CASSLDGQANYGYTF. Written as DNA, the CDR3 is TGTGCCAGCAGCTTGGACGGACAGGCTAACTATGGCTACACCTTC.

This clonotype occurred a few times. The V gene is TRBV10-3, the J gene TRBJ2-3; 10 bases align to TRBD2. The length of the CDR3 is 15 residues. J gave up 0 bases and V 6 bases, and 3 bases lay outside the gene matches. Germline assignment: CDR1 ENHRY and CDR2 SYGVKD. The CDR3 spells CAIRPTSGSTDTQYF. CDR3 in DNA: TGTGCCATCAGGCCGACTAGCGGGAGCACAGATACGCAGTATTTT.

The rearrangement joins TRBV3-1 to TRBJ1-2; 8 bases align to TRBD1. Germline lookup yields CDR1 LGHDT and CDR2 YNNKEL (reference sequence). CDR3 length equals 15 residues. The ends lost 1 base at V and 4 bases at J; junction bases unmatched: 5. CDR3 protein: CASSQGGQVFYGYTF. CDR3 DNA sequence: TGTGCCAGCAGCCAAGGGGGACAGGTCTTCTATGGCTACACCTTC. The full variable domain, its missing parts supplied by reference TRBV3-1 and TRBJ1-2, is DTAVSQTPKYLVTQMGNDKSIKCEQNLGHDTMYWYKQDSKKFLKIMFSYNNKELIINETVPNRFSPKSPDKAHLNLHINSLELGDSAVYFCASSQGGQVFYGYTFGSGTRLTVV.

This clonotype showed up just a few times. The rearrangement uses TRBV12-3 or TRBV12-4 and TRBJ2-1; 11 nucleotides match TRBD2. The CDR3 is 15 amino acids. V was pared by 5 bases and J by 8 bases, with 8 bases of the junction left unmatched. For the CDR3, the DNA is TGTGCCAGCAGTCTTAGCGGGAGGGCCCTCGATGAGCAGTTCTTC. This codes for CASSLSGRALDEQFF.

A few counts support this clonotype. This sequence joins TRBV4-2 and TRBJ2-3, with D perhaps TRBD2 (6 bases). From germline, CDR1 is LGHNA and CDR2 YNFKEQ. V was shortened by 2 bases and J by 1 base, with 19 bases between the two germline ends. This CDR3 is built from 18 residues. The DNA of the CDR3 is TGTGCCAGCAGCCAATTACCCGGCGGGCGGGATGGCACAGATACGCAGTATTTT. Encoded protein: CASSQLPGGRDGTDTQYF.

Only one count was recorded for this clonotype. The CDR3 is CASSDRTSGSHGQFF. The CDR3 DNA reads TGCGCCAGCAGCGACCGGACTAGCGGGAGCCACGGGCAGTTCTTC. The chain employs TRBV5-1 and TRBJ2-1; 13 bases line up with TRBD2. The trim removed 4 bases at V and 12 bases at J, leaving 10 bases unmatched. Germline-derived CDR1 and CDR2 are SGHRS and YFSETQ. The CDR3 is 15 residues long. Full variable domain (outside the CDR3, taken from reference TRBV5-1 and TRBJ2-1): KAGVTQTPRYLIKTRGQQVTLSCSPISGHRSVSWYQQTPGQGLQFLFEYFSETQRNKGNFPGRFSGRQFSNSRSEMNVSTLELGDSALYLCASSDRTSGSHGQFFGPGTRLTVL.

The rearrangement joins TRBV7-2 to TRBJ1-2, with TRBD1 matching over 12 bases. Unmatched junction bases numbered 3, after V lost 0 bases and J lost 7 bases. This CDR3 has 15 amino acids. CDR1 SGHTA and CDR2 FQGNSA come from the germline V gene. The CDR3 loop reads CASSLAGQGALGYTF. CDR3 coding DNA: TGTGCCAGCAGCTTAGCGGGACAGGGGGCGCTTGGCTACACCTTC.

This clonotype has ten or more counts. The rearrangement links TRBV29-1 to TRBJ2-7, with TRBD2 as a possible D gene (5 bases). CDR3 length: 12 amino acids. V dropped 7 bases and J dropped 2 bases, with 12 bases sitting between them. CDR1 is SQVTM, CDR2 ANQGSEA, per germline. CDR3 bases: TGCAGCGCAAGCGGCCCAACCTACGAGCAGTACTTC. Translation: CSASGPTYEQYF.

V usage is TRBV10-2 and J usage is TRBJ2-7, with a possible D match to TRBD2 (5 bases). Trimming removed 3 bases from V and 0 bases from J, with 12 bases in between. CDR3 length: 15 amino acids. Germline V lookup: CDR1 WSHSY, CDR2 SAAADI. The CDR3 coding sequence is TGCGCCAGCAGTGACGAGACTGGGAGCTCCTACGAGCAGTACTTC. Its translation is CASSDETGSSYEQYF.

V gene TRBV24-1 combines with J gene TRBJ1-1; TRBD1 agrees at 7 bases. The CDR3 covers 15 residues. Per germline, CDR1 KGHDR and CDR2 SFDVKD. The V and J ends lost 3 bases and 8 bases, in that order; junction bases with no gene match: 11. CDR3 residues: CATSDTDRVGGEAFF. The CDR3, as DNA: TGTGCCACCAGTGATACCGACAGGGTTGGCGGCGAAGCTTTCTTT.

The chain carries TRBV20-1 and TRBJ2-5; D not certain. Germline V lookup: CDR1 DFQATT, CDR2 SNEGSKA (reference sequence). This CDR3 is built from 12 residues. With 6 bases removed from V and 7 bases from J, the gap between germline ends came to 15 bases. The CDR3 sequence: CSASDPIGTQYF. In DNA, the CDR3 is TGCAGTGCCTCTGACCCGATAGGGACCCAGTACTTC.

The chain joins TRBV5-1 to TRBJ2-1; no definite D call. With 0 bases removed from V and 4 bases from J, the gap between germline ends came to 14 bases. Germline lookup yields CDR1 SGHRS and CDR2 YFSETQ. This CDR3 spans 16 amino acids. The CDR3 coding sequence is TGCGCCAGCAGCTTGGGCACTCCAACCCTTTACAATGAGCAGTTCTTC. Its translation: CASSLGTPTLYNEQFF.

This chain connects TRBV7-9 to TRBJ1-2; D not resolved. CDR1 is SEHNR and CDR2 is FQNEAQ in the germline V gene (reference sequence). The CDR3 runs to 15 residues. Trimming shortened V by 2 bases and J by 7 bases, and 17 bases separated the two germline ends. The CDR3: CASSLSGSPASGYTF. The CDR3 nucleotides are TGTGCCAGCAGCTTATCAGGTTCCCCCGCGAGTGGCTACACCTTC.

V usage is TRBV20-1 and J usage is TRBJ1-6; no definite D call. Germline lookup yields CDR1 DFQATT and CDR2 SNEGSKA (reference sequence). The CDR3 runs 12 residues. The V and J ends lost 5 bases and 11 bases respectively, with 13 bases between them. In DNA form, the CDR3 reads TGCAGTGCTCTGGACCTGGGGACACCCCTCCACTTT. Protein product: CSALDLGTPLHF.

V is TRBV6-1 and J is TRBJ2-6; D unclear. The CDR3 is 15 residues long. CDR1 and CDR2 (germline): MNHNS, SASEGT. V lost 2 bases, J lost 0 bases, and 5 bases lay in between. This chain's CDR3 is CASSEQSSGANVLTF. The CDR3 DNA reads TGTGCCAGCAGTGAACAAAGCTCTGGGGCCAACGTCCTGACTTTC.

The DNA of the CDR3 is TGTGCCAGCAGCCCATTAACTCAGGGACGGCAAGAGACCCAGTACTTC. Residues: CASSPLTQGRQETQYF. V and J are TRBV5-6 and TRBJ2-7; D might be TRBD1 or TRBD2, each matching 5 bases. The tail of the sequence fits TRBJ2-5 better, so the J call may be wrong. The germline V gene has CDR1 SGHDT and CDR2 YYEEEE. This CDR3 is built from 16 residues.

Notes on this clonotype: At one boundary the junction diverges from the germline segment, which might be a read error. This chain connects TRBV7-9 to TRBJ2-5, with 8 positions matching TRBD2. CDR1 is SEHNR and CDR2 is FQNEAQ in the germline V gene (reference sequence). CDR3 length equals 14 residues. The CDR3 coding sequence is TGTGCCAGCAACTCCAAAGCGGGGGTAGAGACCCAGTGCTTC. Translation: CASNSKAGVETQCF.